The 12 T cell receptor beta chains below were found in one sample sequenced in a study of lymphopenia after photon versus proton radiotherapy. Sequencing was performed with immunoSEQ multiplex PCR; in TCRdb, only in-frame clones are kept and a portion is missing. The sample carries 15,000 to 20,000 clones, about 88% recorded once. Sequences were derived from peripheral blood, sampled from a patient treated with proton-based radiotherapy. The receptor source for this set is a woman aged 55-75 years with cholangiocarcinoma. Some clones in this sample may be carry-over from other donors' samples.

This chain connects TRBV7-8 to TRBJ2-1; 9 nucleotides line up with TRBD2. Trimming took 2 bases from V and 15 from J; bases not matched to a gene: 8. In germline, CDR1 is SGHVS, CDR2 FQNEAQ. The CDR3 is made up of 13 amino acids. The CDR3 nucleotides read TGTGCCAGCAGCTTACCGGCCCTAGCGGGGTGGTTCTTC. This encodes CASSLPALAGWFF.

The chain couples TRBV12-5 to TRBJ1-1; D is uncertain. CDR3 length equals 12 residues. CDR1 and CDR2 from the germline V gene are LGHNT and FRNRAP. V dropped 1 base and J dropped 8 bases, with 8 bases sitting between them. The CDR3 reads CASGLGPREAFF. The CDR3 DNA sequence: TGTGCTAGTGGTTTGGGGCCTCGGGAAGCTTTCTTT.

This chain links TRBV5-6 with TRBJ2-7; 9 bases line up with TRBD1. The CDR3 consists of 14 residues. The trim removed 6 bases at V and 6 bases at J, leaving 10 bases unmatched. Germline CDR1 is SGHDT and CDR2 is YYEEEE. The CDR3 sequence: CASNDRGSSTEQYF. CDR3 sequence (DNA): TGTGCCAGCAACGACAGGGGGAGCTCTACCGAGCAGTACTTC.

In this sample, this clone turned up once. The chain links TRBV27 to TRBJ2-2, with no clear D. The V gene's germline CDR1 is MNHEY and CDR2 SMNVEV (reference sequence). The V and J ends lost 3 bases and 4 bases respectively, with 6 bases between them. The CDR3 contains 13 residues. The CDR3 nucleotides read TGTGCCAGCAGTTTCCGCGTCACCGGGGAGCTGTTTTTT. Translated, it gives CASSFRVTGELFF.

V gene TRBV16 combines with J gene TRBJ2-1; TRBD1 agrees at 10 bases. CDR3 size: 14 residues. Germline CDR1 reads KGHSY; CDR2 reads FQNENV. The V segment lost 3 bases and the J segment 7 bases; nucleotides outside the gene matches: 3. CDR3 residues: CASSQGQGRNEQFF. The CDR3 bases are TGTGCCAGCAGCCAGGGACAGGGGCGGAATGAGCAGTTCTTC.

The CDR3 reads CASSWDRLLGNQPQHF. In DNA form, the CDR3 reads TGTGCCAGCAGCTGGGACAGGCTGTTGGGCAATCAGCCCCAGCATTTT. The chain joins TRBV5-8 to TRBJ1-5; 8 bases are a match to TRBD1. CDR1 is SGHTS, CDR2 YDEGEE, per germline. The V and J ends lost 3 bases and 2 bases, in that order; junction bases with no gene match: 7. The CDR3 runs to 16 residues.

The chain joins TRBV19 to TRBJ1-2, with D tentatively TRBD1 (5 bases). CDR3 length: 12 amino acids. Trimming took off 4 bases at V and 7 bases at J, with 10 bases between the two ends. Germline CDR1 reads LNHDA; CDR2 reads SQIVND (reference sequence). The CDR3 nucleotides are TGTGCCAGTAGTACCCAGGGTACTGGCTACACCTTC. This sequence encodes CASSTQGTGYTF.

The chain has TRBV2 and TRBJ2-6; TRBD1 agrees at 8 bases. The CDR3 has 15 residues. V shed 6 bases and J 3 bases; nucleotides not matched to a gene: 4. Germline V gene data show CDR1 as SNHLY and CDR2 as FYNNEI. CDR3 nucleotides: TGTGCCAGCAGCGACAGGGGACGTGGGGCCAACGTCCTGACTTTC. It is translated as CASSDRGRGANVLTF.

This clone was seen just once. The gene calls are TRBV25-1 and TRBJ2-7; D gene uncertain. The length of the CDR3 is 12 residues. V was pared by 8 bases and J by 3 bases, with 11 bases between. Germline V CDR1 and CDR2: MGHDK, SYGVNS. The CDR3 DNA sequence: TGTGCCAGCGCGGACCAGGTCTACGAGCAGTACTTC. Protein sequence: CASADQVYEQYF.

This clone was recorded a few times. This sequence joins TRBV11-2 and TRBJ1-1, with a tentative D call TRBD1 (6 bases). V lost 8 bases and J lost 4, with 17 bases in between. Germline V gene lookup returns CDR1 SGHAT and CDR2 FQNNGV. The CDR3 has 14 amino acids. The CDR3 spells CASAIGTPSTEAFF. The CDR3 bases are TGTGCCAGCGCCATAGGGACACCGTCCACTGAAGCTTTCTTT.

This chain links TRBV2 with TRBJ2-7; maybe TRBD1 (5 bases). Germline CDR1 is SNHLY and CDR2 is FYNNEI. V lost 6 bases to trimming and J lost 3 bases, with 12 bases between them. The CDR3 has 13 amino acids. CDR3 nucleotides: TGTGCCAGCAGCGTCCGGCAGGGCTACGAGCAGTACTTC. Residues: CASSVRQGYEQYF.

V is TRBV7-2 and J is TRBJ1-2; D remains ambiguous. CDR3 size: 15 residues. Per germline, CDR1 SGHTA and CDR2 FQGNSA. Trimming shortened V by 4 bases and J by 5 bases, and 17 bases separated the two germline ends. Here the CDR3 DNA reads TGTGCCAGCAGCTCCTCTTTCCCCTCCCGGTATGGCTACACCTTC. It codes for CASSSSFPSRYGYTF.